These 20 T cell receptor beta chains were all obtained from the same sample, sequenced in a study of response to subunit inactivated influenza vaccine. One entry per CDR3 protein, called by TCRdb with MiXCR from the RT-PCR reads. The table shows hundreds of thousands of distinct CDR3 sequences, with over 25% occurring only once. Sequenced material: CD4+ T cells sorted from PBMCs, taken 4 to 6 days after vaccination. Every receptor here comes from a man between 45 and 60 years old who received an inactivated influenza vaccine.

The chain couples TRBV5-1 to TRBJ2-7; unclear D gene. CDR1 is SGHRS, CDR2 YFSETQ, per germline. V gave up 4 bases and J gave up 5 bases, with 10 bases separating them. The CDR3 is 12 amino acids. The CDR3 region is CASSINRHEQYF. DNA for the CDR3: TGCGCCAGCAGCATCAACCGTCACGAGCAGTACTTC.

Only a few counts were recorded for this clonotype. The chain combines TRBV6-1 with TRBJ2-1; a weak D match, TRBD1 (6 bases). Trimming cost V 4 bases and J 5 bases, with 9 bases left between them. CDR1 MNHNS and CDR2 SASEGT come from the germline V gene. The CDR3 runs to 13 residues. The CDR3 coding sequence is TGTGCCAGCAGTGCCAACAGGGACAATGAGCAGTTCTTC. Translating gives CASSANRDNEQFF.

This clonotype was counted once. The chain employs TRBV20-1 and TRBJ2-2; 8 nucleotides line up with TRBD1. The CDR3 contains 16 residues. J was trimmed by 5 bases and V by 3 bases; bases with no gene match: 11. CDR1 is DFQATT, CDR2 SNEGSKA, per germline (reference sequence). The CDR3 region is CSASGTGGQLTGELFF. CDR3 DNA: TGCAGTGCTAGTGGGACAGGCGGCCAACTAACCGGGGAGCTGTTTTTT.

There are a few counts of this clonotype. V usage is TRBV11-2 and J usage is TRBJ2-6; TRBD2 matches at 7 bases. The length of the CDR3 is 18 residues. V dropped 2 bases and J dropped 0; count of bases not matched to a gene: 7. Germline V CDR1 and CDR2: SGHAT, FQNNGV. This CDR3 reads CASSLIGASGSGANVLTF. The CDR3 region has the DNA TGTGCCAGCAGCTTAATCGGGGCTAGCGGCTCTGGGGCCAACGTCCTGACTTTC.

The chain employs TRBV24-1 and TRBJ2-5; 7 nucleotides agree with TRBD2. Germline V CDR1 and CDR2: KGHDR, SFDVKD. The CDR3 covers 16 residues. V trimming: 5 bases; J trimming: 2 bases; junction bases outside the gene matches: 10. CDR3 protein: CATSGSASGEQETQYF. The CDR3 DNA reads TGTGCCACCAGTGGATCCGCCAGCGGGGAACAAGAGACCCAGTACTTC.

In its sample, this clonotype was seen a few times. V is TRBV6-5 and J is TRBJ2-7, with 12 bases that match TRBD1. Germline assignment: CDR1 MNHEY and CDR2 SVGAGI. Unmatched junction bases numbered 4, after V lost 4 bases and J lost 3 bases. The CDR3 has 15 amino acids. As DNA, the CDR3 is TGTGCCAGCAGTTTCCGGGACAGGGGGCGCTACGAGCAGTACTTC. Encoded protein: CASSFRDRGRYEQYF.

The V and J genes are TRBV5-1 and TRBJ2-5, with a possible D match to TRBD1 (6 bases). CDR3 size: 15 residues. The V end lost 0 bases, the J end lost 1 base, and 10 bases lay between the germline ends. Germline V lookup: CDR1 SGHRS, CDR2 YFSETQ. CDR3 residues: CASSLEPGAQETQYF. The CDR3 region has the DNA TGCGCCAGCAGCTTGGAACCAGGGGCCCAAGAGACCCAGTACTTC.

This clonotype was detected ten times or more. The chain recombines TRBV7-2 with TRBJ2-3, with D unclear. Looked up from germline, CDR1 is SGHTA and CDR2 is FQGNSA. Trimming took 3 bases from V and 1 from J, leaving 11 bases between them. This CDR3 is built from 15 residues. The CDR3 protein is CASSLAGVGTDTQYF. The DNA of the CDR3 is TGTGCCAGCAGCTTGGCTGGGGTTGGCACAGATACGCAGTATTTT.

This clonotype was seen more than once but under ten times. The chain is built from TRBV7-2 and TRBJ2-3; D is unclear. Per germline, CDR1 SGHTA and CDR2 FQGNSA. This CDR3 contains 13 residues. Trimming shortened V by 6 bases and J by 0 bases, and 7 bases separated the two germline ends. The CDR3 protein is CASRRKSTDTQYF. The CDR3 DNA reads TGTGCCAGCAGACGTAAAAGCACAGATACGCAGTATTTT. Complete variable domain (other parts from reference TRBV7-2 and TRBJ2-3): GAGVSQSPSNKVTEKGKDVELRCDPISGHTALYWYRQSLGQGLEFLIYFQGNSAPDKSGLPSDRFSAERTGGSVSTLTIQRTQQEDSAVYLCASRRKSTDTQYFGPGTRLTVL.

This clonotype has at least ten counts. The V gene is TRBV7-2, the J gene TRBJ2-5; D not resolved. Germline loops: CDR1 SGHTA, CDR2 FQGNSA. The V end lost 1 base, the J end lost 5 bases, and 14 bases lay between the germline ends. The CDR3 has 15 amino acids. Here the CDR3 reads CASSLGSSRTETQYF. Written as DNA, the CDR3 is TGTGCCAGCAGCTTAGGGTCTTCCCGGACGGAGACCCAGTACTTC.

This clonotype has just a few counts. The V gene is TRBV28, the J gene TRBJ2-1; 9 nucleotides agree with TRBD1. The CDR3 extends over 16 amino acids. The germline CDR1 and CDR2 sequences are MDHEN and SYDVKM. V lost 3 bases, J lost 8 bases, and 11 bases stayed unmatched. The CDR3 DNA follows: TGTGCCAGCAGTTTCTGGACCGGGACAGGGATCTATGAGCAGTTCTTC. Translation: CASSFWTGTGIYEQFF.

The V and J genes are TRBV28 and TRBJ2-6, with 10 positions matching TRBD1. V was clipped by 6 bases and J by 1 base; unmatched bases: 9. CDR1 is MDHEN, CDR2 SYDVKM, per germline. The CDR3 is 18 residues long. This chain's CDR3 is CASSGMGQGFSGANVLTF. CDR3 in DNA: TGTGCCAGCAGCGGGATGGGACAGGGGTTTTCTGGGGCCAACGTCCTGACTTTC.

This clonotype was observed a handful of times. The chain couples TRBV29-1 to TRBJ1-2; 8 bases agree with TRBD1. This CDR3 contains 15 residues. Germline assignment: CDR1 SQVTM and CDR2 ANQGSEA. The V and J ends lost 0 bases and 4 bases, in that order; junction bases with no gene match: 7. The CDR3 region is CSVEERNRGTYGYTF. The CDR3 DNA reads TGCAGCGTTGAAGAGAGGAACAGGGGGACCTATGGCTACACCTTC.

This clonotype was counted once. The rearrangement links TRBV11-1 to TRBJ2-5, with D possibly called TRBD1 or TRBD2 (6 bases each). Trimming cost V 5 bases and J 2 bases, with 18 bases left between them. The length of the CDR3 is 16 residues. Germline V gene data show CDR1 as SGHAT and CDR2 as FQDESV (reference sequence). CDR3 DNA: TGTGCCAGCAGCCCCTCGAGGGGGGCGGTTCAAGAGACCCAGTACTTC. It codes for CASSPSRGAVQETQYF.

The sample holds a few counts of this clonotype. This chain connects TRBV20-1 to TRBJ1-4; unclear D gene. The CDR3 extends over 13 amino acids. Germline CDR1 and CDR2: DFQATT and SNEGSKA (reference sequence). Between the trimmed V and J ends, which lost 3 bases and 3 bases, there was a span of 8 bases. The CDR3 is CSARTAPNEKLFF. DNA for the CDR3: TGCAGTGCTAGGACGGCGCCTAATGAAAAACTGTTTTTT.

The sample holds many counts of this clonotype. In DNA form, the CDR3 reads TGTGCCAGCAGGCCCCTGACAGAATACAATGAGCAGTTCTTC. It encodes CASRPLTEYNEQFF. V usage is TRBV12-3 or TRBV12-4 and J usage is TRBJ2-1, with a weak D call TRBD1 (5 bases). The CDR3 covers 14 residues. V lost 6 bases, J lost 4 bases, and 13 bases lay in between.

The CDR3, as DNA: TGCAGCGTTTCCGGGACTAGCGCCCATACCCACAATGAGCAGTTCTTC. Its protein product is CSVSGTSAHTHNEQFF. V usage is TRBV29-1 and J usage is TRBJ2-1, with 10 bases fitting TRBD2. Germline CDR1 and CDR2: SQVTM and ANQGSEA. The ends lost 5 bases at V and 5 bases at J; junction bases unmatched: 12. The CDR3 extends over 16 amino acids.

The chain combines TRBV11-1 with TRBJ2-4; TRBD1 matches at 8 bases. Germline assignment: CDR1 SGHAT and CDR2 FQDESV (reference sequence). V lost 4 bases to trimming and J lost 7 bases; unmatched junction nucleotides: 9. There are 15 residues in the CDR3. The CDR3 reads CASSSRTGRNNIQYF. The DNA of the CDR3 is TGTGCCAGCAGCTCACGGACAGGGAGGAACAACATTCAGTACTTC.

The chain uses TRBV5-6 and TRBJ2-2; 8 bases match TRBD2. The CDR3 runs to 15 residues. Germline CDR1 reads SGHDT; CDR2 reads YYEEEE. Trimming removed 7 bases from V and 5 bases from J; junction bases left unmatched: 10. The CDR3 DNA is TGTGCCAGCCGATATGGGGCTAGCGGGACCGGGGAGCTGTTTTTT. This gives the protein CASRYGASGTGELFF.

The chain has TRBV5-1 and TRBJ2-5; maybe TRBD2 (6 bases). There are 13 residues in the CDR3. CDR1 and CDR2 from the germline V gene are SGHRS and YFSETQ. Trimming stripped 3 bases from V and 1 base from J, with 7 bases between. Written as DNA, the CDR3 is TGCGCCAGCAGCTCTAGCGCCCAAGAGACCCAGTACTTC. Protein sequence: CASSSSAQETQYF.